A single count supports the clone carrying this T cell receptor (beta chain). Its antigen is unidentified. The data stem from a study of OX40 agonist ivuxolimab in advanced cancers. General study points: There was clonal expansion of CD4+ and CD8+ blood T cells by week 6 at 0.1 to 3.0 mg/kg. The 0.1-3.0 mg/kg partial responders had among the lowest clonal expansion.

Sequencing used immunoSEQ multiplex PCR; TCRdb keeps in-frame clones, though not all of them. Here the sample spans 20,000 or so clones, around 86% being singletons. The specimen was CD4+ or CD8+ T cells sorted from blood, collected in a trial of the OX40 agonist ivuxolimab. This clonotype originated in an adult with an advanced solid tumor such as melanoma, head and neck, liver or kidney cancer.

This CDR3 is CAISVDTSSYEQYF. The CDR3 DNA reads TGTGCCATCAGTGTAGACACGTCCTCCTACGAGCAGTACTTC. This chain connects TRBV10-3 to TRBJ2-7; D uncertain. The CDR3 is 14 residues long. Germline CDR1 and CDR2: ENHRY and SYGVKD. V dropped 4 bases and J dropped 0 bases, with 10 bases sitting between them.